A selection of T cell receptor beta chains follows, all from one sample in a study of T cells after posttransplantation cyclophosphamide. Sequencing used immunoSEQ multiplex PCR; TCRdb keeps in-frame clones, though not all of them. The record shows some 35,000 clones for this sample, with no singletons present. Sequencing used PBMCs. Receptors were obtained from a man younger than 40 in good health and a related stem cell transplant donor. CDR3s include the opening cysteine and the closing phenylalanine or tryptophan. D genes are given only for firm matches. Not all rows give a size; the values are once, few, many and, for expanded clones, a class.

>TRBV18|TRBJ2-7|NA|NA
CASSPPVSSTYEQYF
TGTGCCAGCTCACCACCTGTGTCCTCTACCTACGAGCAGTACTTC
>TRBV6-1|TRBJ2-1|NA|NA
CASSAPSGPFDEQFF
TGTGCCAGCAGTGCCCCCAGCGGCCCTTTTGATGAGCAGTTCTTC
>TRBV5-1|TRBJ2-3|NA|many
CASSSGGLINTDTQYF
TGCGCCAGCAGTTCGGGGGGCCTGATAAACACAGATACGCAGTATTTT
>TRBV5-6|TRBJ1-1|NA|many
CASSNTGSTEAFF
TGTGCCAGCAGCAATACAGGGTCCACTGAAGCTTTCTTT
>TRBV5-4|TRBJ2-7|NA|many
CASSLGEGPYEQYF
TGTGCCAGCAGCTTGGGAGAGGGCCCCTACGAGCAGTACTTC
>TRBV6-1|TRBJ2-2|NA|many
CASRAHSNTGELFF
TGTGCCAGCAGAGCTCACTCAAACACCGGGGAGCTGTTTTTT
>TRBV19|TRBJ2-1|NA|many
CASSNGGTSRNEQFF
TGTGCCAGTAGTAATGGGGGAACTAGCCGGAATGAGCAGTTCTTC
>TRBV5-1|TRBJ2-3|TRBD2|many
CASSFGTSHFDTQYF
TGCGCCAGCAGCTTTGGGACTAGTCACTTCGATACGCAGTATTTT
>TRBV11-1|TRBJ1-1|NA|many
CASSLEGQAFF
TGTGCCAGCAGCTTGGAGGGGCAAGCTTTCTTT
>TRBV5-1|TRBJ2-7|TRBD1|many
CASSPGQVKSYYEQYF
TGCGCCAGCAGCCCAGGACAGGTGAAATCTTACTACGAGCAGTACTTC
>TRBV9|TRBJ1-1|NA|many
CASSVDPTGVEAFF
TGTGCCAGCAGCGTAGATCCCACAGGAGTTGAAGCTTTCTTT
>TRBV7-9|TRBJ1-3|TRBD1|many
CASSSPGTGYGNTIYF
TGTGCCAGCAGCAGTCCCGGGACAGGGTATGGAAACACCATATATTTT
>TRBV7-8|TRBJ2-5|NA|NA
CASSLKVGFKDSQETQYF
TGTGCCAGCAGCTTAAAGGTCGGGTTTAAGGACTCCCAAGAGACCCAGTACTTC
>TRBV2|TRBJ1-3|TRBD1|many
CASSGRPNRGSPGNTIYF
TGTGCCAGCAGTGGGAGACCCAACAGGGGAAGTCCCGGAAACACCATATATTTT
>TRBV6-4|TRBJ2-3|TRBD2|many
CASSPTSGGTDTQYF
TGTGCCAGCAGCCCCACTAGCGGGGGGACAGATACGCAGTATTTT
>TRBV9|TRBJ2-1|NA|many
CASSVDYRLSSYNEQFF
TGTGCCAGCAGCGTAGATTACAGATTAAGCTCCTACAATGAGCAGTTCTTC
>TRBV5-5|TRBJ2-7|NA|many
CASSFLTGTYEQYF
TGTGCCAGCAGCTTCCTTACAGGAACCTACGAGCAGTACTTC
>TRBV7-2|TRBJ2-7|NA|few
CASSLGRGFGYEQYF
TGTGCCAGCAGCTTAGGACGGGGGTTCGGCTACGAGCAGTACTTC
>TRBV6-1|TRBJ1-2|TRBD1|many
CASSEPGTGRSYGYTF
TGTGCCAGCAGTGAACCTGGGACAGGGAGAAGCTATGGCTACACCTTC
>TRBV6-1|TRBJ2-4|NA|NA
CASSEFLRRAKNIQYF
TGTGCCAGCAGTGAATTTTTGCGGAGAGCCAAAAACATTCAGTACTTC
>TRBV7-2|TRBJ2-2|NA|many
CASSPRRDTGELFF
TGTGCCAGCAGCCCCCGGAGGGACACCGGGGAGCTGTTTTTT
>TRBV6-5|TRBJ1-2|NA|many
CASNQGSGAGYTF
TGTGCCAGCAATCAGGGGTCAGGGGCCGGCTACACCTTC
>TRBV7-8|TRBJ1-1|NA|many
CASSLSMNTEAFF
TGTGCCAGCAGCCTCAGTATGAACACTGAAGCTTTCTTT
>TRBV11-1|TRBJ2-2|NA|many
CASSLVITGELFF
TGTGCCAGCAGCTTAGTTATCACCGGGGAGCTGTTTTTT
>TRBV5-1|TRBJ2-3|NA|many
CASSLGALLDTQYF
TGCGCCAGCAGCTTGGGGGCTCTTCTGGATACGCAGTATTTT
>TRBV6-1|TRBJ1-1|NA|many
CASSPGVTEAFF
TGTGCCAGCAGTCCAGGGGTGACTGAAGCTTTCTTT
>TRBV6-2/TRBV6-3|TRBJ2-7|NA|NA
CASSYAGSSYEQYF
TGTGCCAGCAGTTACGCAGGGAGCTCCTACGAGCAGTACTTC
>TRBV18|TRBJ1-1|TRBD1|many
CASSPTGGVTEAFF
TGTGCCAGCTCACCCACAGGGGGCGTCACTGAAGCTTTCTTT
>TRBV5-1|TRBJ1-3|NA|many
CASSLDRLRGTIYF
TGCGCCAGCAGCTTGGACAGGCTTCGAGGCACCATATATTTT
>TRBV6-5|TRBJ2-2|NA|NA
CASSYSMSQNTGELFF
TGTGCCAGCAGTTACTCGATGAGCCAGAACACCGGGGAGCTGTTTTTT
>TRBV9|TRBJ2-7|TRBD2|few
CASSVGGLAGGIEQYF
TGTGCCAGCAGCGTAGGGGGACTAGCGGGGGGGATCGAGCAGTACTTC
>TRBV12-3/TRBV12-4|TRBJ1-5|NA|many
CASRVAGGNQPQHF
TGTGCCAGCAGAGTCGCGGGAGGTAATCAGCCCCAGCATTTT
>TRBV11-3|TRBJ2-3|NA|NA
CASSFNPSVGSQYF
TGTGCCAGCAGCTTCAATCCTAGCGTTGGTTCGCAGTATTTT
>TRBV7-8|TRBJ1-2|NA|many
CASSLGAGHGYTF
TGTGCCAGCAGCTTAGGGGCAGGGCATGGCTACACCTTC